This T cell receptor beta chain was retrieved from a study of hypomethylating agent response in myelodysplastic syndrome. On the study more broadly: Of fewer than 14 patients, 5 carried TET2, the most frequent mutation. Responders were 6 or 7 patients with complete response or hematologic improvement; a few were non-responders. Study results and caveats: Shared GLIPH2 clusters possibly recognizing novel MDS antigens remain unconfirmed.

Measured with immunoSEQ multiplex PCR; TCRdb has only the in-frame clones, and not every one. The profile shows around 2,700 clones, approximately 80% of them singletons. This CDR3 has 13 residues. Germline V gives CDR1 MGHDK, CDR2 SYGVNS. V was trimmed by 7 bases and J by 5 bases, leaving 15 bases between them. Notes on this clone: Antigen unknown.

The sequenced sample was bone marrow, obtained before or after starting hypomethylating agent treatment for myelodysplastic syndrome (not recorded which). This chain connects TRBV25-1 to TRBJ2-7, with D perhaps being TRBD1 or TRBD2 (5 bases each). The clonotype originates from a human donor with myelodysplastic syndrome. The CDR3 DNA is TGTGCCAGCATCCGGGACCTGGGGAACGAGCAGTACTTC. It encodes CASIRDLGNEQYF.